Following are 26 T cell receptor beta chains from one sample sequenced in a study of Ad26.COV2.S vaccination and SARS-CoV-2 variants. Treatment of the sample: 15 to 20 received Ad26.COV2.S at low or high dose, single or two shots; 5 received placebo; per-sample allocation not given. On day 63 after the first injection, vaccine and placebo recipients gave samples. Sequenced by immunoSEQ multiplex PCR; TCRdb stores in-frame clones only, minus some. The data show about 460,000 clones, nearly 90% seen once. The input for sequencing was peripheral blood, taken in a trial of Ad26.COV2.S vaccine versus placebo. The receptors come from a person between 18 and 65 years old who received the Ad26.COV2.S COVID-19 vaccine or a placebo.

The chain carries TRBV28 and TRBJ2-7; 7 nucleotides match TRBD2. CDR1 MDHEN and CDR2 SYDVKM come from the germline V gene. Trimming took 6 bases from V and 2 from J; bases not matched to a gene: 10. The CDR3 has 15 amino acids. The CDR3 DNA is TGTGCCAGCAGGACAAGCGGGGTGAACCCCTACGAGCAGTACTTC. Translation: CASRTSGVNPYEQYF.

Regarding this clone: This sample includes further DNA sequences coding for the same CDR3. The chain is built from TRBV28 and TRBJ1-2, with D unclear. Trimming shortened V by 3 bases and J by 4 bases, and 6 bases separated the two germline ends. The CDR3 consists of 12 residues. Germline CDR1 reads MDHEN; CDR2 reads SYDVKM. Written as DNA, the CDR3 is TGTGCCAGCAGTTTGGGAAGCTATGGCTACACCTTC. It is translated as CASSLGSYGYTF.

This chain joins TRBV7-2 and TRBJ2-7; 8 positions agree with TRBD2. The CDR3 is made up of 17 amino acids. The trim removed 2 bases at V and 10 bases at J, leaving 19 bases unmatched. From germline, CDR1 is SGHTA and CDR2 FQGNSA. The CDR3, as DNA: TGTGCCAGCAGCTTATGGGGTAGCGGGACCCTACCTACGAATCAGTACTTC. It encodes CASSLWGSGTLPTNQYF.

The chain employs TRBV12-5 and TRBJ1-1; D ambiguous. The CDR3 runs 11 residues. V was clipped by 7 bases and J by 1 base, with 4 bases between them. From germline, CDR1 is LGHNT and CDR2 FRNRAP. CDR3 region: CASVANTEAFF. The DNA of the CDR3 is TGTGCTAGTGTTGCGAACACTGAAGCTTTCTTT. Combining the CDR3 with reference TRBV12-5 and TRBJ1-1 gives the whole variable domain DARVTQTPRHKVTEMGQEVTMRCQPILGHNTVFWYRQTMMQGLELLAYFRNRAPLDDSGMPKDRFSAEMPDATLATLKIQPSEPRDSAVYFCASVANTEAFFGQGTRLTVV.

The gene calls are TRBV5-6 and TRBJ1-1; D ambiguous. CDR3 length equals 11 residues. Per the germline V gene, CDR1 is SGHDT and CDR2 is YYEEEE. Trimming removed 2 bases from V and 7 bases from J, with 6 bases in between. CDR3 region: CASSFLDEAFF. The CDR3, as DNA: TGTGCCAGCAGCTTTTTAGATGAAGCTTTCTTT.

J is TRBJ1-1 and V is TRBV5-1, with D possibly matching TRBD1 (5 bases). This CDR3 is built from 14 residues. Trimming shortened V by 4 bases and J by 1 base, and 11 bases separated the two germline ends. Looked up from germline, CDR1 is SGHRS and CDR2 is YFSETQ. The CDR3 protein is CASSQGASNTEAFF. CDR3 in DNA: TGCGCCAGCAGCCAGGGAGCATCGAACACTGAAGCTTTCTTT.

The chain couples TRBV21-1 to TRBJ1-3; TRBD1 was called by the table and not checked on the DNA. TRBV21-1 is marked as a pseudogene. This CDR3 is built from 18 residues. The CDR3 sequence is CASSAQVGTAGSGNTIYF. The DNA of the CDR3 is TGTGCCAGCAGCGCCCAGGTGGGGACAGCCGGCTCTGGAAACACCATATATTTT.

The chain recombines TRBV10-2 with TRBJ2-1; 12 bases match TRBD2. The ends lost 7 bases at V and 5 bases at J; junction bases unmatched: 6. Germline assignment: CDR1 WSHSY and CDR2 SAAADI. CDR3 length equals 15 residues. CDR3 DNA sequence: TGCGCCAGCAAGAGACTAGCGGGAGACCACAATGAGCAGTTCTTC. As protein: CASKRLAGDHNEQFF.

This chain joins TRBV5-5 and TRBJ1-5; D ambiguous. Germline values: CDR1 SGHKS, CDR2 YYEKEE (reference sequence). CDR3 length: 13 amino acids. V was clipped by 2 bases and J by 1 base, with 4 bases between them. The CDR3 DNA reads TGTGCCAGCAGCTTTTCCAGCAATCAGCCCCAGCATTTT. It translates to CASSFSSNQPQHF.

The V gene is TRBV5-5, the J gene TRBJ1-3; D remains unclear. Germline V CDR1 and CDR2: SGHKS, YYEKEE (reference sequence). The length of the CDR3 is 14 residues. Trimming shortened V by 3 bases and J by 7 bases, and 14 bases separated the two germline ends. This CDR3 reads CASSSTTVKNTIYF. The CDR3 nucleotides read TGTGCCAGCAGCTCTACGACGGTCAAGAACACCATATATTTT.

In this sample, this clone turned up a few times. The chain combines TRBV2 with TRBJ1-6; D might be TRBD1 (6 bases). The V end was cut by 7 bases, the J end by 8 bases, with 12 bases between. The CDR3 length is 13 residues. CDR1 and CDR2 (germline): SNHLY, FYNNEI. CDR3 region: CASKGRGDSPLHF. CDR3 bases: TGTGCCAGCAAGGGCAGGGGTGATTCACCCCTCCACTTT.

The chain has TRBV6-6 and TRBJ2-2; D remains ambiguous. The CDR3 is made up of 17 amino acids. Germline CDR1 is MNHNY and CDR2 is SVGAGI (reference sequence). V lost 6 bases and J 2 bases, leaving 19 bases between the germline ends. DNA of the CDR3: TGTGCCAGCAGCCGAAAAGGACGTGGAAGCAACACCGGGGAGCTGTTTTTT. Protein: CASSRKGRGSNTGELFF.

This chain links TRBV2 with TRBJ1-1; D remains ambiguous. Per germline, CDR1 SNHLY and CDR2 FYNNEI. The V gene lost 6 bases and the J gene lost 4 bases, with 6 bases spanning the gap. CDR3 length equals 11 residues. The CDR3 region is CASREATEAFF. Here the CDR3 DNA reads TGTGCCAGCAGAGAGGCCACTGAAGCTTTCTTT. Using reference TRBV2 and TRBJ1-1 for the parts outside the CDR3, the full variable domain is EPEVTQTPSHQVTQMGQEVILRCVPISNHLYFYWYRQILGQKVEFLVSFYNNEISEKSEIFDDQFSVERPDGSNFTLKIRSTKLEDSAMYFCASREATEAFFGQGTRLTVV.

This sequence joins TRBV4-2 and TRBJ1-1; TRBD1 matches at 7 bases. V lost 1 base, J lost 1 base, and 6 bases stayed unmatched. The length of the CDR3 is 16 residues. Germline values: CDR1 LGHNA, CDR2 YNFKEQ. Here the CDR3 reads CASSQGEGTANTEAFF. DNA for the CDR3: TGTGCCAGCAGCCAAGGGGAGGGGACAGCGAACACTGAAGCTTTCTTT.

This chain uses TRBV29-1 with TRBJ2-2, with 8 bases identical to TRBD1. Trimming took 7 bases from V and 3 from J; bases not matched to a gene: 7. The CDR3 consists of 14 residues. CDR1 and CDR2 (germline): SQVTM, ANQGSEA. This CDR3 is CSAVQGAYTGELFF. In nucleotides, the CDR3 is TGCAGCGCCGTTCAGGGGGCTTACACCGGGGAGCTGTTTTTT.

The chain has TRBV5-1 and TRBJ2-1; D unresolved. The V end was cut by 0 bases, the J end by 5 bases, with 3 bases between. This CDR3 comprises 12 residues. Germline CDR1 and CDR2: SGHRS and YFSETQ. CDR3 coding DNA: TGCGCCAGCAGCTTGGCGAACAATGAGCAGTTCTTC. Translating gives CASSLANNEQFF.

V usage is TRBV5-1 and J usage is TRBJ2-7; a weak D match, TRBD1 (6 bases). The length of the CDR3 is 14 residues. V was pared by 4 bases and J by 2 bases, with 13 bases between. The germline V gene has CDR1 SGHRS and CDR2 YFSETQ. The CDR3 bases are TGCGCCAGCAGCGTGACAGGTGCCACCTACGAGCAGTACTTC. Protein sequence: CASSVTGATYEQYF.

Concerning this clone itself: This CDR3 is also generated by other DNA sequences in the sample. The rearrangement joins TRBV5-1 to TRBJ2-3; D is possibly TRBD1 (6 bases). Deletions cut 5 bases from V and 3 bases from J, with 10 bases between. Germline CDR1 SGHRS, CDR2 YFSETQ. The CDR3 is 13 amino acids. CDR3 nucleotide sequence: TGCGCCAGCAGAAGGACAGCTACAGATACGCAGTATTTT. It codes for CASRRTATDTQYF.

The chain uses TRBV10-3 and TRBJ2-1, with TRBD2 identical over 8 bases. With 6 bases clipped from V and 5 bases from J, the junction kept 3 bases outside the gene matches. Looked up from germline, CDR1 is ENHRY and CDR2 is SYGVKD. The CDR3 length is 13 residues. The CDR3 nucleotides read TGTGCCATCAGCGGGGGGGGAAACAATGAGCAGTTCTTC. As protein: CAISGGGNNEQFF.

The chain is built from TRBV30 and TRBJ2-3, with TRBD2 identical over 12 bases. The V segment lost 8 bases and the J segment 6 bases; nucleotides outside the gene matches: 9. Germline CDR1 and CDR2: GTSNPN and SVGIG (reference sequence). The CDR3 contains 14 residues. CDR3 in amino acids: CARRLAGVTDTQYF. The CDR3 DNA is TGTGCCAGGCGACTAGCGGGGGTAACTGATACGCAGTATTTT.

The genes are TRBV2 and TRBJ2-7; no clear D. The CDR3 sequence is 11 residues long. Germline V CDR1 and CDR2: SNHLY, FYNNEI. The ends were cut back, 5 bases at V and 2 bases at J, with 4 bases in the middle. CDR3 residues: CASSYTYEQYF. The CDR3 nucleotides are TGTGCCAGCAGTTACACCTACGAGCAGTACTTC.

The chain recombines TRBV5-5 with TRBJ1-2, with D uncertain. CDR3 length equals 16 residues. V was pared by 2 bases and J by 1 base, with 15 bases between. Germline-derived CDR1 and CDR2 are SGHKS and YYEKEE (reference sequence). For the CDR3, the DNA is TGTGCCAGCAGCTTCGCTCCGGGGTTGGGTAACTATGGCTACACCTTC. Protein sequence: CASSFAPGLGNYGYTF.

The chain is built from TRBV19 and TRBJ2-3, with D unclear. Germline CDR1 LNHDA, CDR2 SQIVND (reference sequence). This CDR3 has 13 residues. Trimming removed 1 base at V and 5 bases at J, with 7 bases between. This chain's CDR3 is CASSIVGVDTQYF. The CDR3 DNA sequence: TGTGCCAGTAGTATAGTTGGGGTAGATACGCAGTATTTT.

This clone showed up just once. J is TRBJ2-5 and V is TRBV19, with 11 nucleotides matching TRBD2. The CDR3 length is 17 residues. V lost 4 bases, J lost 2 bases, and 9 bases stayed unmatched. Germline lookup yields CDR1 LNHDA and CDR2 SQIVND (reference sequence). CDR3 bases: TGTGCCAGTAGTACTTACCGACTAGCGGGAATACAAGAGACCCAGTACTTC. Encoded protein: CASSTYRLAGIQETQYF.

The rearrangement links TRBV5-4 to TRBJ2-1, with TRBD2 matching 14 bases. CDR3 length: 19 amino acids. CDR1 is SGHNT and CDR2 is YYREEE in the germline V gene (reference sequence). V gave up 3 bases and J gave up 4 bases; unmatched junction bases: 12. The CDR3: CASSWGMGLAGEGYNEQFF. In DNA form, the CDR3 reads TGTGCCAGCAGCTGGGGTATGGGACTAGCGGGAGAAGGGTACAATGAGCAGTTCTTC.

The chain is built from TRBV30 and TRBJ2-1; D gene uncertain. The CDR3 extends over 12 amino acids. Germline V lookup: CDR1 GTSNPN, CDR2 SVGIG (reference sequence). Trimming pared 2 bases from V and 8 bases from J, leaving 10 bases between. CDR3 in amino acids: CAWSPGGDEQFF. CDR3 DNA sequence: TGTGCCTGGAGTCCAGGCGGAGATGAGCAGTTCTTC.